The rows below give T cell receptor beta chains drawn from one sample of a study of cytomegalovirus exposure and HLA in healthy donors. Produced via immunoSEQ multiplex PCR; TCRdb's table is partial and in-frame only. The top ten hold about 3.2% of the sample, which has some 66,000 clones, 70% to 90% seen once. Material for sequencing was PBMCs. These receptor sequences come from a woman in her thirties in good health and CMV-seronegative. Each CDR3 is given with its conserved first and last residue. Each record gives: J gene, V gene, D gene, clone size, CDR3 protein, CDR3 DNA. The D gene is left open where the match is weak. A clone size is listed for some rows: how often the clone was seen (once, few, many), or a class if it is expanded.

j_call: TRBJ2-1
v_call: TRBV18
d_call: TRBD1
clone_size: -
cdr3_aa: CASSPVRDRGYNEQFF
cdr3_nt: TGTGCCAGCTCACCAGTCCGGGACAGGGGCTACAATGAGCAGTTCTTC

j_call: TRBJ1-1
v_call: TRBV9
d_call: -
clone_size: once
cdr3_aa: CASSVSRNTEAFF
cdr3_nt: TGTGCCAGCAGCGTGTCCAGGAACACTGAAGCTTTCTTT

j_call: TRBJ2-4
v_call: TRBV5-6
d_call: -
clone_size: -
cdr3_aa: CASSLPPVLAKNIQYF
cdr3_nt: TGTGCCAGCAGCTTGCCCCCTGTTCTAGCCAAAAACATTCAGTACTTC

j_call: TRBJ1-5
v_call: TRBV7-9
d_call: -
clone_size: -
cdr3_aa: CASSKTGGGFGNQPQHF
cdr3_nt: TGTGCCAGCAGCAAGACCGGGGGGGGGTTCGGCAATCAGCCCCAGCATTTT

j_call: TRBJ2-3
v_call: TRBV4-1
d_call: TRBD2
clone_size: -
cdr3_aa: CASSQNSLAGGFTDTQYF
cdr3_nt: TGCGCCAGCAGCCAGAATTCCTTAGCGGGGGGGTTCACAGATACGCAGTATTTT

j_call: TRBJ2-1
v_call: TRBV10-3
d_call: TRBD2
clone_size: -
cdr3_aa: CAISPGTSGNEQFF
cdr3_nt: TGTGCCATCAGTCCCGGGACTAGCGGCAATGAGCAGTTCTTC

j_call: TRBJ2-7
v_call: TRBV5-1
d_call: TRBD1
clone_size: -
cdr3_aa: CASSLVPFGAGGGNYEQYF
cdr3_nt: TGCGCCAGCAGCTTGGTTCCGTTCGGGGCAGGGGGCGGAAACTACGAGCAGTACTTC

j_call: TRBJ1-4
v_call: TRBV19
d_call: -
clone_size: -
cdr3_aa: CASSMGQGYANEKLFF
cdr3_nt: TGTGCCAGTAGTATGGGGCAGGGCTATGCTAATGAAAAACTGTTTTTT

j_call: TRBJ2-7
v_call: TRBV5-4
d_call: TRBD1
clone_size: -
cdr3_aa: CASSLDRGREQYF
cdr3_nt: TGTGCCAGCAGCTTGGACAGGGGCCGCGAGCAGTACTTC

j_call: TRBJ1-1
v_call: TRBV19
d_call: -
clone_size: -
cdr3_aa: CASRKREFNEAFF
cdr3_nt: TGTGCCAGTAGGAAAAGGGAGTTCAATGAAGCTTTCTTT

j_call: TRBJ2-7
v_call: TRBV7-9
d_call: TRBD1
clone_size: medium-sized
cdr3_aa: CASSGTGKTYEQYF
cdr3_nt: TGTGCCAGCAGCGGGACAGGGAAGACCTACGAGCAGTACTTC

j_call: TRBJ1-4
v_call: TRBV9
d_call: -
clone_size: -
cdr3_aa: CASSVLEAGTNEKLFF
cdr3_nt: TGTGCCAGCAGCGTCCTTGAAGCGGGGACTAATGAAAAACTGTTTTTT

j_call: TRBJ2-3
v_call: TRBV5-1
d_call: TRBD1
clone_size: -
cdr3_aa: CASSPRMGQRTDTQYF
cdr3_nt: TGCGCCAGCAGCCCTCGAATGGGACAGCGCACAGATACGCAGTATTTT